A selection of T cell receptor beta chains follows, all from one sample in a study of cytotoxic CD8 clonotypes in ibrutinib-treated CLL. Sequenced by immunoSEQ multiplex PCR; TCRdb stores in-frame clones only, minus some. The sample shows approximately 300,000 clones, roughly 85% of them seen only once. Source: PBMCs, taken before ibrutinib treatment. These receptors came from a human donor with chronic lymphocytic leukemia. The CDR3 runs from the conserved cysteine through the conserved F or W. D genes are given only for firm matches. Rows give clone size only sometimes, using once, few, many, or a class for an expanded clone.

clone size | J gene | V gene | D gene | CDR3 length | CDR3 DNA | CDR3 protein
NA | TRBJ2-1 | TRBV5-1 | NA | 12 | TGCGCCAGCAGCCGAGATACCAATGAGCAGTTCTTC | CASSRDTNEQFF
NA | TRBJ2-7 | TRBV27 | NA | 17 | TGTGCCAGCAGTTTATCGTCTGGCTACACGGTAACGTACGAGCAGTACTTC | CASSLSSGYTVTYEQYF
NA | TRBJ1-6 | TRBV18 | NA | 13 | TGTGCCAGCTCAGACGGGGGCGATTCACCCCTCCACTTT | CASSDGGDSPLHF
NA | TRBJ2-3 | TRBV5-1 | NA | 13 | TGCGCCAGCAGCTTGGGGGCGGGTGATACGCAGTATTTT | CASSLGAGDTQYF
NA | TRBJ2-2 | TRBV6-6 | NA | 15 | TGTGCCAGCAGTTACCGAGGGCCGAACACCGGGGAGCTGTTTTTT | CASSYRGPNTGELFF
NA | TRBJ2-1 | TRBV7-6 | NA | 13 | TGTGCCAGCAGCTTAATTCAGGAAGATGAGCAGTTCTTC | CASSLIQEDEQFF
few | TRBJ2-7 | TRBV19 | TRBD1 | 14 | TGTGCCAGTAGCGGACAGGGCCCTCCCTACGAGCAGTACTTC | CASSGQGPPYEQYF
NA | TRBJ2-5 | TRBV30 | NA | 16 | TGTGCCTGGAGTGCGGCCTCCCCCGGTATCAAAGAGACCCAGTACTTC | CAWSAASPGIKETQYF
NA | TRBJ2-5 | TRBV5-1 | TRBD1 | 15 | TGCGCCAGCAGCATCCGGACAGGGCTCCAAGAGACCCAGTACTTC | CASSIRTGLQETQYF
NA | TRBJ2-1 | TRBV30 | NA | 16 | TGTGCCTGGAGTGAACGGTGGGTTATCTCCTACAATGAGCAGTTCTTC | CAWSERWVISYNEQFF
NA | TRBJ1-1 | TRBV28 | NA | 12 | TGTGCCAGCAGCCTCCGGGCGCGAGAAGCTTTCTTT | CASSLRAREAFF
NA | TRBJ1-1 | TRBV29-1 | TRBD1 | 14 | TGCAGCGTGATGAACAGGGGCGGGTGGACTGAAGCTTTCTTT | CSVMNRGGWTEAFF
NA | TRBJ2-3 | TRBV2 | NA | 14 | TGTGCCAGCAGAGCGTCAGGGAGAGCAGATACGCAGTATTTT | CASRASGRADTQYF
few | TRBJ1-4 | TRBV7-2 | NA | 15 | TGTGCCAGCAGCTTAACGGTCGGGGGTAATGAAAAACTGTTTTTT | CASSLTVGGNEKLFF
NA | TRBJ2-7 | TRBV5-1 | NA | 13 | TGCGCCAGCAAAGAGGGCAAAAACTACGAGCAGTACTTC | CASKEGKNYEQYF
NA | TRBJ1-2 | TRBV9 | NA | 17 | TGTGCCAGCAGCGCCCCAAATCAGGCGACAACGGGCTATGGCTACACCTTC | CASSAPNQATTGYGYTF
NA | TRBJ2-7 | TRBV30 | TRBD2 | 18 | TGTGCCTGGAGTCGTTGGGATAGCGGGTTTGGGGTTTCCTACGAGCAGTACTTC | CAWSRWDSGFGVSYEQYF
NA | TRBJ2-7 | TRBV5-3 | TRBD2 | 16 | TGTGCCAGAACTCAGGTTAGAGCGGGAGGGCCCTACGAGCAGTACTTC | CARTQVRAGGPYEQYF
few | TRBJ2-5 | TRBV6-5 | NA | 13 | TGTGCCAGCAGGGAACAGCCCCAAGAGACCCAGTACTTC | CASREQPQETQYF
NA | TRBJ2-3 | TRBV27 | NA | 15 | TGTGCCAGCAGTTCTACCCCCATATTGTCCGATACGCAGTATTTT | CASSSTPILSDTQYF
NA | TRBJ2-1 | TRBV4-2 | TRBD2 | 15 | TGTGCCAGCAGCCAACTTAGGGGCGGGGGTAATGAGCAGTTCTTC | CASSQLRGGGNEQFF
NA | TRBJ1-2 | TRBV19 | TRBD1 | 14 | TGTGCCAGTAGTACAGGGACAGCGTACTATGGCTACACCTTC | CASSTGTAYYGYTF
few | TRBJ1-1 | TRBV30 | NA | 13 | TGTGCCTGGAGGACATACAGGTACACTGAAGCTTTCTTT | CAWRTYRYTEAFF
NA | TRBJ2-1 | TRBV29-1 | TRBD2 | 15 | TGCAGCGTTGAATCCCTAGCGGGAGATTACAATGAGCAGTTCTTC | CSVESLAGDYNEQFF
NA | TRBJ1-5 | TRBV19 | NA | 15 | TGTGCCAGTACCACTACAGGAGATAGCAATCAGCCCCAGCATTTT | CASTTTGDSNQPQHF
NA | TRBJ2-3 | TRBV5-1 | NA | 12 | TGCGCCAGCTCCCGGCAGGGGGATACGCAGTATTTT | CASSRQGDTQYF
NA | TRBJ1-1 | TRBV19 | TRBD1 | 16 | TGTGCCAGTAGTATCCTACCGGGACAGAGGAGCACTGAAGCTTTCTTT | CASSILPGQRSTEAFF
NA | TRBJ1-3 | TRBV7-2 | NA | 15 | TGTGCCAGCAGCGTGGCGGTCGGAACTGGAAACACCATATATTTT | CASSVAVGTGNTIYF
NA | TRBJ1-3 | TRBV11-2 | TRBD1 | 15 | TGTGCAAGACAGGGGGCGACTTACTCTGGAAACACCATATATTTT | CARQGATYSGNTIYF
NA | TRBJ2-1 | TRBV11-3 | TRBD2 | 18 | TGTGCCAGCAGCTTAGGGTCCAGCGGGAGGGCCGGGTACAATGAGCAGTTCTTC | CASSLGSSGRAGYNEQFF